This TCR beta chain was identified during a study of shared clonotypes between healthy human individuals. Across the study: A couple of women and a few men aged 18 to 49 made up the donors. General study results and limits: The researchers took only blood, and tissue repertoires probably look different.

V gave up 8 bases and J gave up 1 base; unmatched junction bases: 5. The CDR3 loop spans 13 amino acids. CDR1 and CDR2 (germline): ENHRY, SYGVKD. Remarks on this clone: As yet, its antigen is unknown.

Sequencing was performed with immunoSEQ multiplex PCR; in TCRdb, only in-frame clones are kept and a portion is missing. Altogether under 600,000 clones are present, roughly four fifths being singletons, with the ten largest covering more than 10%. This clonotype originated in a woman aged 40 to 49 in good health. Some clones in this sample may be carry-over from other donors' samples. Sequenced: PBMCs. V is TRBV10-3 and J is TRBJ2-7; 7 bases map to TRBD2. The CDR3 DNA follows: TGTGCCATCGGGGCGGGAGCTTCCTACGAGCAGTACTTC. It codes for CAIGAGASYEQYF.